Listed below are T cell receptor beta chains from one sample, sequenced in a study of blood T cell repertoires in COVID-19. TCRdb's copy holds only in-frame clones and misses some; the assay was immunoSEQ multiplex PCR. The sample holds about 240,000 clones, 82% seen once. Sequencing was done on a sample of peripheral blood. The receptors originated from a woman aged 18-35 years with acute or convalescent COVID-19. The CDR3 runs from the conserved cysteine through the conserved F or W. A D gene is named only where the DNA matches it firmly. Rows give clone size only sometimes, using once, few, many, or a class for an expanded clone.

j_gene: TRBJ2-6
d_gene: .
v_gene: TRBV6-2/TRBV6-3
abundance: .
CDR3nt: TGTGCCAGCAGTTACTCAGACCTTTCCGGGGGGCCCGGGGCCAACGTCCTGACTTTC
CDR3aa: CASSYSDLSGGPGANVLTF

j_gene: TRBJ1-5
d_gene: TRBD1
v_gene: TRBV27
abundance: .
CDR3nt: TGTGCCAGCAGCCACGACCGGACAGGGGGTTATCAGCCCCAGCATTTT
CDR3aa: CASSHDRTGGYQPQHF

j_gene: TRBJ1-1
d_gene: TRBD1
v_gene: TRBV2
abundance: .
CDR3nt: TGTGCCAGCAGCGTAACAGGGGCCATGAACACTGAAGCTTTCTTT
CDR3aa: CASSVTGAMNTEAFF

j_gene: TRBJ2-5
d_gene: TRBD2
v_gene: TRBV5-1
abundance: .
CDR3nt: TGCGCCAGCAGCTTGGTAAGCGGGAGCATGAGTATCGAGACCCAGTACTTC
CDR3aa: CASSLVSGSMSIETQYF

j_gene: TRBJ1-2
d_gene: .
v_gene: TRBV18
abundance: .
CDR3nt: TGTGCCAGCTCACCGAAGGTCGCGGGACAAGGGGGGGATGGCTACACCTTC
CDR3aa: CASSPKVAGQGGDGYTF

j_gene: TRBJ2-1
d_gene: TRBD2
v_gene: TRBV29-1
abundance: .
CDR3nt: TGCAGCGTTGACCTAGCGGGAGGGTACAATGAGCAGTTCTTC
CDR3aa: CSVDLAGGYNEQFF

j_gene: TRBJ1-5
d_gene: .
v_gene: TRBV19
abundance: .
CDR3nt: TGTGCCAGTAATTCTCAAAACGTTGGGGGGGAGCCCCAGCATTTT
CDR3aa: CASNSQNVGGEPQHF

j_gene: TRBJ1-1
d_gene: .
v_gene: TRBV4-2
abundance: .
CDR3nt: TGTGCCAGCAGCCAAAGGCGGGCGGCCGTTACTGGGAACACTGAAGCTTTCTTT
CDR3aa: CASSQRRAAVTGNTEAFF

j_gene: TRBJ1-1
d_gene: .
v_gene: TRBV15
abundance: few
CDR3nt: TGTGCCACCAGCAGAGATTACAGTCAGGTCCGGACTGAAGCTTTCTTT
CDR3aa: CATSRDYSQVRTEAFF

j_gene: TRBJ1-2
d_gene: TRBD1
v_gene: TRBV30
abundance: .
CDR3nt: TGTGCCTGGAGTGGAGGGGACAGGGAGGACTATGGCTACACCTTC
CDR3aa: CAWSGGDREDYGYTF

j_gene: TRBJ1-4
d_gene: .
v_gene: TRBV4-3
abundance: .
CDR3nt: TGCGCCAGCAGCCAAGACAGATCAACTAATGAAAAACTGTTTTTT
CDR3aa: CASSQDRSTNEKLFF

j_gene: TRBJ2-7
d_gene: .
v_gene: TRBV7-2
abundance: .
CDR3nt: TGTGCCAGCAGTCGTGCCTACGAGCAGTACTTC
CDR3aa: CASSRAYEQYF

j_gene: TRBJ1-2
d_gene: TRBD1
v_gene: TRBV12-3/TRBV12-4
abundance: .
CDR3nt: TGTGCCAGCACCAGGGACAGGGCCTATGGCTACACCTTC
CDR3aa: CASTRDRAYGYTF

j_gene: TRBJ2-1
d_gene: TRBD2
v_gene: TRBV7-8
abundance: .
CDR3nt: TGTGCCAGCAGCTTTTCTATTAGCGGGAGCTCCTACAATGAGCAGTTCTTC
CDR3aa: CASSFSISGSSYNEQFF

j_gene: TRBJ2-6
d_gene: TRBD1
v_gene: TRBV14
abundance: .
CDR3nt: TGTGCCAGCAGCCCTATCGGCAGGGGGAGAATTACTGGGGCCAACGTCCTGACTTTC
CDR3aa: CASSPIGRGRITGANVLTF

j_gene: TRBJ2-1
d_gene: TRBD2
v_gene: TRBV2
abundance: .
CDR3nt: TGTGCCAGCAGTGCTAGCGGAGGCTCCTACAATGAGCAGTTCTTC
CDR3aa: CASSASGGSYNEQFF

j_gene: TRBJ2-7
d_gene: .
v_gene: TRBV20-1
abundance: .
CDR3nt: TGCAGTGCTAGTAAGGGGCCAGGGCCAGGGTACGAGCAGTACTTC
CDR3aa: CSASKGPGPGYEQYF

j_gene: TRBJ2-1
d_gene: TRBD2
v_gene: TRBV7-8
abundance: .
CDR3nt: TGTGCCAGCAGCTTAAGCGGGACTAGCGGATACAATGAGCAGTTCTTC
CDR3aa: CASSLSGTSGYNEQFF

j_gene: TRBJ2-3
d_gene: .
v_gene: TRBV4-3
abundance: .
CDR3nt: TGCGCCAGCAGCCAAGCTCCAGCGAGCGCAGATACGCAGTATTTT
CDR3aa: CASSQAPASADTQYF

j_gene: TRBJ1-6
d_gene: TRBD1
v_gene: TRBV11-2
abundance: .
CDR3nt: TGTGCCAGCAGCCTAGGGACAGGGGTGAATTCACCCCTCCACTTT
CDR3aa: CASSLGTGVNSPLHF

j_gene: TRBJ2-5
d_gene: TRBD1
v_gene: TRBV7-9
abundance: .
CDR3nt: TGTGCCAGCAGCTTGGTAGGGACAGATCAAGAGACCCAGTACTTC
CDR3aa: CASSLVGTDQETQYF

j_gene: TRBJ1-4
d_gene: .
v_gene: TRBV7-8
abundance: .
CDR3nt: TGTGCCAGCAGCAGAGGCGGGTCTAATGAAAAACTGTTTTTT
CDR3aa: CASSRGGSNEKLFF

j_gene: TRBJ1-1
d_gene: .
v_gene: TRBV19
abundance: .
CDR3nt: TGTGCCAGTAGTATTCAGTGGGGCCAGGGAGGGCGGACGAACACTGAAGCTTTCTTT
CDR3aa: CASSIQWGQGGRTNTEAFF

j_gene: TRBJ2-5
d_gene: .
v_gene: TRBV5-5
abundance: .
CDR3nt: TGTGCCAGCAGCTTGGGACTGATGACTAGCCAAGAGACCCAGTACTTC
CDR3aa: CASSLGLMTSQETQYF

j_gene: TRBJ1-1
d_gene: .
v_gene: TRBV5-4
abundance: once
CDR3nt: TGTGCCAGCAGCGACCCCGGGACTCACAGACCGAACACTGAAGCTTTCTTT
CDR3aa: CASSDPGTHRPNTEAFF

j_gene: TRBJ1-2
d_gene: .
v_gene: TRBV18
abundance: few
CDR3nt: TGTGCCAGCTCACCGGGACAACCTAACTATGGCTACACCTTC
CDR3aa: CASSPGQPNYGYTF

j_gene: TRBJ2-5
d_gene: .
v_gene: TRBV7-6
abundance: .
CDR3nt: TGTGCCAGCAGCTTAGCGCGTCGCCCCGCGGAGACCCAGTACTTC
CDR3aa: CASSLARRPAETQYF

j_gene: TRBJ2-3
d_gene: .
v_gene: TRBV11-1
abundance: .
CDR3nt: TGTGCCAGCAGCGCAGCGGTATCGACAGATACGCAGTATTTT
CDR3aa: CASSAAVSTDTQYF

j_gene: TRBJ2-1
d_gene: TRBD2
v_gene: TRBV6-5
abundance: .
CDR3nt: TGTGCCAGCAGCCTCGGGACTAGCGGGAGCTATGAGCAGTTCTTC
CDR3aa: CASSLGTSGSYEQFF

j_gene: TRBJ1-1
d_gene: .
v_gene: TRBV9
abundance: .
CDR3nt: TGTGCCAGCAGCGTTGGACTTATGAACACTGAAGCTTTCTTT
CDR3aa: CASSVGLMNTEAFF

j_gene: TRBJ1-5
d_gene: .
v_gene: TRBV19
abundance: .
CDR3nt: TGTGCCAGTAGTATAGATTTCCAGTATAGCAATCAGCCCCAGCATTTT
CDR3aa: CASSIDFQYSNQPQHF

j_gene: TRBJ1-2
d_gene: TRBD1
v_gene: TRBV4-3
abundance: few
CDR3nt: TGCGCCAGCAGCCAAGATAACAGGGGGTATGGCTACACCTTC
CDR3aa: CASSQDNRGYGYTF

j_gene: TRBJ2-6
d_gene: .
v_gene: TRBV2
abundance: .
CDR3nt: TGTGCCAGCATGGGACTCTCTGGGGCCAACGTCCTGACTTTC
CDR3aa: CASMGLSGANVLTF

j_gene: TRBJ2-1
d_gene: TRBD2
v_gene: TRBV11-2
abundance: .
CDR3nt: TGTGCCAGCAGCTTTACTAGCGGGGGGGGAAGCGAGCAGTTCTTC
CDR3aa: CASSFTSGGGSEQFF

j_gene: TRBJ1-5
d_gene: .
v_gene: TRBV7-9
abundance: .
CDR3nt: TGTGCCAGCAGCTCCGGACAGCGCAATCAGCCCCAGCATTTT
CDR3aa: CASSSGQRNQPQHF

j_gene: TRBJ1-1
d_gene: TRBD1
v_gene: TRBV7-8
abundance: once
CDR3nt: TGTGCCAGCAGCCGACCCGGGACAGGGGAGACTGAAGCTTTCTTT
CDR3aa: CASSRPGTGETEAFF

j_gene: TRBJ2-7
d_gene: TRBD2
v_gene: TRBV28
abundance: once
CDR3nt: TGTGCCAGTTGGGGACGACTAGCGGGATCCTACGAGCAGTACTTC
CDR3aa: CASWGRLAGSYEQYF

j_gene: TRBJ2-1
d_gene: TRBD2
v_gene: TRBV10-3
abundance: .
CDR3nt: TGTGCCATCAGTGAAGAAATAGGACTAGCCATACTCAGTGAGCAGTTCTTC
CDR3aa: CAISEEIGLAILSEQFF

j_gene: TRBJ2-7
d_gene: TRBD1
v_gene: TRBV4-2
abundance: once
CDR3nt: TGTGCCAGCAGCCAAGTTGTGGGACAGGGGATTTACGAGCAGTACTTC
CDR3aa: CASSQVVGQGIYEQYF

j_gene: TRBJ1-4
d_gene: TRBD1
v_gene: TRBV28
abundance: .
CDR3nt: TGTGCCAGCAGTTTTCGGGACAGGCTTTTTGAAAAACTGTTTTTT
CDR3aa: CASSFRDRLFEKLFF

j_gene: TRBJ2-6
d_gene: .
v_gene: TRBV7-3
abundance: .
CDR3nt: TGTGCCAGCAGCCCCGGTTCATCGGGGGCCAACGTCCTGACTTTC
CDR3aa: CASSPGSSGANVLTF

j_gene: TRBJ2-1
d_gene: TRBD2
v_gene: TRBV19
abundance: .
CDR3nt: TGTGCCACCCAAGATTCCGGAACTAGCGGGAGGACTGAGCAGTTCTTC
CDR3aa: CATQDSGTSGRTEQFF

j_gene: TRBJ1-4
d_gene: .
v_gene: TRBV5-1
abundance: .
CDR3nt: TGCGCCAGCAGCTTAATGCCGGGTGTGGATGAAAAACTGTTTTTT
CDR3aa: CASSLMPGVDEKLFF

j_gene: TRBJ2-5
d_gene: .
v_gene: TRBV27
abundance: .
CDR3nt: TGTGCCAGCAGTTGGAGGGAACAAGAGACCCAGTACTTC
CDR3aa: CASSWREQETQYF

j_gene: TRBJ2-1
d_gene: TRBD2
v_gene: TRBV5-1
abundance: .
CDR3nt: TGCGCCAGCAGCGCAAATAGCGGGAGGGCCAATGAGCAGTTCTTC
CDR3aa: CASSANSGRANEQFF

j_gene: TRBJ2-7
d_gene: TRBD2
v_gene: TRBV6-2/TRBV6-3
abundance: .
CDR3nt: TGTGCCAGCAGTTACTGGACTAGCGGAGCCTACGAGCAGTACTTC
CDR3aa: CASSYWTSGAYEQYF

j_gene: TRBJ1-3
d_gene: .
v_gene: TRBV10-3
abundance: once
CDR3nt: TGTGCCATCAGTGACTACGGTGGAAACACCATATATTTT
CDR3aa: CAISDYGGNTIYF

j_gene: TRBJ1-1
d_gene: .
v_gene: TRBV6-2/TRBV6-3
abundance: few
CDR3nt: TGTGCCAGCAGTTATAACGCGGAATCTATGAACACTGAAGCTTTCTTT
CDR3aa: CASSYNAESMNTEAFF

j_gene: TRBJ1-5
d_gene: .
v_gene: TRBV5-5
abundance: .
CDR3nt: TGTGCCAGCAGCTTGGGCTCAGGGCATCAGCCCCAGCATTTT
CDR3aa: CASSLGSGHQPQHF

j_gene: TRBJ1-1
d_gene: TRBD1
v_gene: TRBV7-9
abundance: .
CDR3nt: TGTGCCAGCAGTGCCCCGGGACAGGGGGTGACTGAAGCTTTCTTT
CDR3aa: CASSAPGQGVTEAFF

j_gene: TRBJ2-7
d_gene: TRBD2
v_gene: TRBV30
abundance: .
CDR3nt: TGTGCCGGCCAAGGGACTAGCGGGAGGACGGAGTACTTC
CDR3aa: CAGQGTSGRTEYF

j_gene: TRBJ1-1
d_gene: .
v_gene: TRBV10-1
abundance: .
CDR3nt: TGCGCCAGTTCGACAGCACAGAACACTGAAGCTTTCTTT
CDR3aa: CASSTAQNTEAFF

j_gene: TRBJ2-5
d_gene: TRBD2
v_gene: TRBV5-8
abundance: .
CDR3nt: TGTGCCAGCAGCTGGGGATTAGCGGGACCGGGGGAGACCCAGTACTTC
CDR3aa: CASSWGLAGPGETQYF

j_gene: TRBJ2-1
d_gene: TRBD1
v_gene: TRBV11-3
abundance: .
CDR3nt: TGTGCCAGCAGCTTACTTGGTCAGGGGGCCTACAATGAGCAGTTCTTC
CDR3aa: CASSLLGQGAYNEQFF

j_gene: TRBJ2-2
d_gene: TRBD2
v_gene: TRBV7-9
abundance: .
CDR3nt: TGTGCCAGCAGCTCCAGGACTAGCGGGAACACCGGGGAGCTGTTTTTT
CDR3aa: CASSSRTSGNTGELFF